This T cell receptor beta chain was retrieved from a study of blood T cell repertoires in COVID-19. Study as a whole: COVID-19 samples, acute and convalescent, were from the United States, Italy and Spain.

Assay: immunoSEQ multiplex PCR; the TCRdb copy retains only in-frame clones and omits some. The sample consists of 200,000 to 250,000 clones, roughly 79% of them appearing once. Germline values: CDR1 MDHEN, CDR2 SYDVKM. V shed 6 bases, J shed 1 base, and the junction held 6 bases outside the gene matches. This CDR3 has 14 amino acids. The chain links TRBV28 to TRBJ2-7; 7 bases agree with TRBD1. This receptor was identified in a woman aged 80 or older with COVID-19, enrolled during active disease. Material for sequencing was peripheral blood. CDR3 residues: CASRDRDGSYEQYF. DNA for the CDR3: TGTGCCAGCAGAGACAGGGACGGTTCCTACGAGCAGTACTTC.